Here is one TCR beta chain with its context. No antigen is known for it. The input lacks base qualities; no much larger clone sits a single base away. The donors were included in the validation cohort of 130 or so subjects, a group kept apart from the roughly 670-subject first cohort. This entry is derived from a study of cytomegalovirus exposure and HLA in healthy donors listed by TCRdb under 2017. In terms of the full investigation: According to a later analysis, one platform produced both the roughly 110 validation repertoires and the roughly 640 repertoires of the first cohort. The study was designed to test whether signatures of past pathogen exposure could be identified by cataloging public T cell receptors. Along with the approximately 700-subject first cohort, a separate validation cohort of about 110 different subjects was used. To predict cytomegalovirus infection status, the study brought together high-throughput TCR immunosequencing, statistical association of individual TCRs with disease status, and machine learning.

Library generation was performed with the immunoSEQ multiplex PCR assay. Per the authors' processing: A statistical classification framework was built to diagnose cytomegalovirus status from the catalog of TCR beta chain sequences. The clones in this table, taken by TCRdb from immuneACCESS, are in-frame only. Not every clone is retained; where verified, under half of the shortfall comes from an unresolved V gene, and the cause of the rest is unknown. V, J and clone size derive from that table, while D and trimming were established from the DNA sequence. Counted in this sample were hundreds of thousands of clones; 90% of them appeared once. Around 3.3% of the sample is taken by the ten largest. Results the study describes overall, beyond this receptor: It was suggested by the authors that the approach could potentially be generalized to other disease states and immunological phenotypes. A few of the identified cytomegalovirus-associated TCR beta chains were confirmed in vitro to be specific for cytomegalovirus antigens. The study gave a list of about 160 TCR beta chains associated with cytomegalovirus. A later analysis had no HLA typing for the validation cohort, so co-occurrence there was scored across all 110 or so repertoires. The classifier was reported to diagnose cytomegalovirus status with high specificity and sensitivity in both the original cohort and the validation cohort. While some public TCRs were present in many individuals, most TCR sequences turned up only very rarely across donors. In a later analysis, TCRs clustered in the first cohort were found to also tend to co-occur in the approximately 120 validation repertoires, with 94% of cluster scores above 0.

The sequencing sample was made of PBMCs. The clonotype originates from a woman aged 25-40 years in good health and CMV-seronegative.

The DNA sequence is as follows: TGTGCCAGCAAACTGAGGGGGGGGATGAATGATCAGCCCCAGCATTTT. Its protein reads: CASKLRGGMNDQPQHF. The sequence is built from TRBV27 and TRBJ1-5; a tentative D call is TRBD1 (6 bases match). Inclusive of the bounding cysteine and phenylalanine, the CDR3 is 16 residues long. Only CDR3 DNA is held: 48 bases, read in frame from base 1. Trimming takes 7 bases from V and 5 bases from J, and the germline ends sit 21 bases apart. CDR1 and CDR2, per the germline V gene (reference sequence), are MNHEY and SMNVEV.